One sample yielded the 3 T cell receptor beta chains listed below, sequenced in a study of CXCR3-negative and CXCR3-positive naive CD8 T cells (dated by TCRdb to the late 2010s). Antigen specificity for these receptors is unknown. On the study overall, not on this receptor specifically: TRB CDR3s from CXCR3-positive naive cells showed higher hydrophobicity (lower Kidera factor 4), lower energy, and higher strength and volume indices than CXCR3-negative naive cells.

The run used a NextSeq 550. The Human TCR Profiling Kit (MiLaboratory) was used to prepare UMI-labeled 5' RACE TRB cDNA libraries. The reads underwent TCRdb reprocessing, giving one record for each CDR3 protein sequence and no DNA. The record for this sample contains 90,000 to 150,000 distinct CDR3 sequences. Jointly, the top ten make up around 0.35% of the sample. Sequenced sample: naive CXCR3+ CD8+ T cells from blood. The meaning of the sample's cell subset or site label: CD45RO-CCR7+CD27+CD95- naive CD8+ T cells expressing CXCR3 (TNR3+). The receptors come from a human donor in good health. Some clones in this sample may be carry-over from other donors' samples.

The V gene is TRBV7-9, the J gene TRBJ1-1. Germline CDR1 and CDR2: SEHNR and FQNEAQ (reference sequence). The CDR3 covers 13 residues. The chain's CDR3 is CASRPQGITEAFF.

This chain connects TRBV29-1 to TRBJ1-1; checking the TCRdb D call of TRBD1 is not possible without DNA. There are 14 residues in the CDR3. Germline values: CDR1 SQVTM, CDR2 ANQGSEA. The chain's CDR3 is CSASPGTFDTEAFF.

The rearrangement links TRBV27 to TRBJ2-5; TCRdb reports TRBD2, a call that lacks DNA to check it against. The CDR3 spans 16 residues. Germline loops: CDR1 MNHEY, CDR2 SMNVEV (reference sequence). This chain's CDR3 is CASSSRLAGNQETQYF.